These 27 T cell receptor beta chains originate from one sample sequenced in a study of T cells in Graves' hyperthyroidism and ophthalmopathy. RNA transcripts gave rise to amplified TCR beta CDR3 regions. First-round RT-PCR of the TCR CDR3 relied on the HTBI primer set. In TCRdb, the multiplex PCR reads were re-called with MiXCR into one record per CDR3 protein. There are about 610,000 distinct CDR3 sequences in the sample; 46% occur only once, and around 7.7% lies in the top ten. The sample consisted of peripheral blood or thyroid tissue (not recorded which). These receptor sequences come from a woman aged 18-29 years with Graves' hyperthyroidism.

This clonotype was seen just once. The chain carries TRBV7-9 and TRBJ1-4; D is unclear. CDR1 is SEHNR and CDR2 is FQNEAQ in the germline V gene (reference sequence). The CDR3 covers 15 residues. V shed 8 bases and J shed 6 bases, with 19 bases lying between them. CDR3 residues: CASPMDHGTDEKLFF. Here the CDR3 DNA reads TGTGCCAGCCCCATGGACCACGGCACAGATGAAAAACTGTTTTTT.

This clonotype was counted only a few times. The chain joins TRBV10-3 to TRBJ2-3, with D possibly matching TRBD1 (5 bases). Germline values: CDR1 ENHRY, CDR2 SYGVKD. The CDR3 is 15 amino acids. V was shortened by 0 bases and J by 3 bases, with 10 bases between the two germline ends. CDR3 nucleotide sequence: TGTGCCATCAGTGAGTCGGCAGGGTCAACAGATACGCAGTATTTT. It yields the protein CAISESAGSTDTQYF.

This clonotype was picked up many times. The chain has TRBV4-3 and TRBJ1-6, with 9 bases matching TRBD1. Per germline, CDR1 LGHNA and CDR2 YSLEER. The junction had 8 bases not matched to a gene; V was cut back by 4 bases and J by 4 bases. CDR3 length: 17 amino acids. The DNA for the CDR3 is TGCGCCAGCAGCCCCCGCTGGGACAGGGAATATAATTCACCCCTCCACTTT. Protein: CASSPRWDREYNSPLHF.

Notes on this clonotype: A single base separates this from a much larger clone, so it may be a read error. The V gene is TRBV7-2, the J gene TRBJ1-1, with TRBD1 as a possible D gene (6 bases). The germline gives CDR1 SGHTA, CDR2 FQGNSA. The CDR3 loop spans 13 amino acids. V was trimmed by 5 bases and J by 1 base, leaving 8 bases between them. The CDR3 nucleotides are TGTGCCAGCAGCATGGGGGCGAACACTGAAGCTTTCTTT. Protein: CASSMGANTEAFF. Combining the CDR3 with reference TRBV7-2 and TRBJ1-1 gives the whole variable domain GAGVSQSPSNKVTEKGKDVELRCDPISGHTALYWYRQSLGQGLEFLIYFQGNSAPDKSGLPSDRFSAERTGGSVSTLTIQRTQQEDSAVYLCASSMGANTEAFFGQGTRLTVV.

About this clonotype itself: Being one base from a much bigger clone, this may be a read error. The V and J genes are TRBV12-3 or TRBV12-4 and TRBJ1-1; D possibly corresponds to TRBD1 (6 bases). This CDR3 is built from 14 residues. V was cut by 2 bases and J by 6 bases, with 13 bases left in between. The DNA for the CDR3 is TGTGCCAGCAGTTTAATAGGGGGAAAGCCTGAAGCTTTCTTT. It translates to CASSLIGGKPEAFF.

This clonotype came up many times. The chain uses TRBV20-1 and TRBJ1-4; D might be TRBD1 (5 bases). V lost 3 bases to trimming and J lost 7 bases, with 12 bases between them. The CDR3 consists of 13 residues. Germline values: CDR1 DFQATT, CDR2 SNEGSKA (reference sequence). In DNA, the CDR3 is TGCAGTGCTAGGGACACCTGGGGTGAAAAACTGTTTTTT. As protein: CSARDTWGEKLFF.

This clonotype came up many times. The genes are TRBV10-3 and TRBJ2-7; 14 bases agree with TRBD2. J was trimmed by 2 bases and V by 6 bases; bases with no gene match: 6. In germline, CDR1 is ENHRY, CDR2 SYGVKD. The CDR3 length is 16 residues. Here the CDR3 DNA reads TGTGCCATCAGGCTTCGACTAGCGGGAGGGACCTACGAGCAGTACTTC. Its protein product is CAIRLRLAGGTYEQYF.

This clonotype was counted ten times or more. This chain links TRBV6-5 with TRBJ2-7; TRBD1 is a possible D gene (7 bases). The CDR3 is 15 residues long. Trimming stripped 8 bases from V and 2 bases from J, with 19 bases between. Germline V gene sequence: CDR1 MNHEY, CDR2 SVGAGI. The CDR3 DNA follows: TGTGCCAGCTCCGACAGGGCGGGAAGACCCTACGAGCAGTACTTC. Protein sequence: CASSDRAGRPYEQYF.

This clonotype was found many times. The chain links TRBV7-2 to TRBJ1-6, with D unclear. Germline CDR1 and CDR2: SGHTA and FQGNSA. The CDR3 consists of 15 residues. Trimming stripped 3 bases from V and 0 bases from J, with 6 bases between. This chain's CDR3 is CASSLTTSYNSPLHF. The CDR3 coding sequence is TGTGCCAGCAGCTTGACGACCTCCTATAATTCACCCCTCCACTTT.

The rearrangement uses TRBV5-1 and TRBJ1-1, with TRBD1 as a possible D gene (5 bases). Germline CDR1 reads SGHRS; CDR2 reads YFSETQ. CDR3 length: 12 residues. V lost 1 base and J lost 11, with 12 bases in between. CDR3 protein: CASSLQGRDAFF. The CDR3 region has the DNA TGCGCCAGCAGCTTGCAGGGCAGGGATGCTTTCTTT.

V gene TRBV6-5 combines with J gene TRBJ2-3; a possible D gene is TRBD1 (5 bases). V was clipped by 2 bases and J by 1 base, with 16 bases between them. Per germline, CDR1 MNHEY and CDR2 SVGAGI. The CDR3 extends over 17 amino acids. This chain's CDR3 is CASSYRDRGWGTDTQYF. For the CDR3, the DNA is TGTGCCAGCAGTTACCGCGATAGGGGATGGGGCACAGATACGCAGTATTTT.

At least ten counts were recorded for this clonotype. This chain joins TRBV20-1 and TRBJ2-7; TRBD2 matches at 11 bases. V was pared by 5 bases and J by 3 bases, with 9 bases of the junction left unmatched. This CDR3 comprises 15 residues. Looked up from germline, CDR1 is DFQATT and CDR2 is SNEGSKA (reference sequence). Written as DNA, the CDR3 is TGCAGTGCTCTCCCGACTAGCGGGAAGGGCTACGAGCAGTACTTC. Amino acids: CSALPTSGKGYEQYF.

This clonotype has a count of ten or more. The J gene is TRBJ1-1, the V gene TRBV6-4, with D unclear. The germline CDR1 and CDR2 sequences are MRHNA and SNTAGT. Trimming cost V 8 bases and J 0 bases, with 10 bases left between them. This CDR3 has 13 amino acids. CDR3 sequence: CASPVGMNTEAFF. The CDR3 nucleotides are TGTGCCAGCCCTGTGGGGATGAACACTGAAGCTTTCTTT.

This clonotype came up many times. The genes are TRBV7-6 and TRBJ2-2; the match to TRBD2 covers 10 bases. Germline lookup yields CDR1 SGHVS and CDR2 FNYEAQ. The CDR3 totals 18 residues. Germline trimming cut 0 bases from V and 1 base from J; bases unmatched to any gene: 5. CDR3 DNA: TGTGCCAGCAGCTTAGCGGTAGCGGGAGGAATGAACACCGGGGAGCTGTTTTTT. Amino acid sequence: CASSLAVAGGMNTGELFF. Filled out from reference TRBV7-6 and TRBJ2-2, the complete variable domain reads GAGVSQSPRYKVTKRGQDVALRCDPISGHVSLYWYRQALGQGPEFLTYFNYEAQQDKSGLPNDRFSAERPEGSISTLTIQRTEQRDSAMYRCASSLAVAGGMNTGELFFGEGSRLTVL.

This clonotype was observed at least ten times. CDR3 nucleotides: TGTGCCAGCAGCTTCGGGGCCACAGATACGCAGTATTTT. Its protein is CASSFGATDTQYF. The J gene is TRBJ2-3, the V gene TRBV7-3; D tentatively reads TRBD1 or TRBD2 (5 bases each). The ends were cut back, 3 bases at V and 2 bases at J, with 6 bases in the middle. The CDR3 is 13 amino acids. CDR1 SGHTA and CDR2 FQGTGA come from the germline V gene.

The rearrangement uses TRBV20-1 and TRBJ1-2; 8 bases align to TRBD1. The V segment lost 4 bases and the J segment 5 bases; nucleotides outside the gene matches: 9. The CDR3 length is 14 residues. Per the germline V gene, CDR1 is DFQATT and CDR2 is SNEGSKA (reference sequence). The CDR3 DNA is TGCAGTGCTACCCTCACCGGGACAGGTTATGGCTACACCTTC. The encoded protein is CSATLTGTGYGYTF.

This clonotype was recorded at least ten times. V usage is TRBV4-3 and J usage is TRBJ2-5, with D maybe TRBD2 (6 bases). Germline CDR1 LGHNA, CDR2 YSLEER. This CDR3 spans 12 amino acids. V lost 0 bases and J lost 11, with 10 bases in between. The CDR3 DNA is TGCGCCAGCAGCCAAGATCGCGGGATACAGTACTTC. As protein: CASSQDRGIQYF.

This clonotype has at least ten counts. The chain joins TRBV7-9 to TRBJ2-7, with TRBD1 identical over 7 bases. The CDR3 sequence is 12 residues long. Germline V gene data show CDR1 as SEHNR and CDR2 as FQNEAQ (reference sequence). Germline trimming cut 5 bases from V and 6 bases from J; bases unmatched to any gene: 4. CDR3 bases: TGTGCCAGCAGCCTAACAGGGGTCGAGCAGTACTTC. This encodes CASSLTGVEQYF.

This clonotype was recorded only once. Just one base apart from a much larger clone, this may be a read error. CDR3 coding DNA: TGTGCCGGCAGTTACTCATGGGGGAACAATCAGCCCCAGCATTTT. Its translation: CAGSYSWGNNQPQHF. The chain has TRBV6-1 and TRBJ1-5, with D perhaps matching TRBD1 (5 bases). CDR1 and CDR2 (germline): MNHNS, SASEGT. CDR3 length: 15 residues.

This clonotype was detected many times. The rearrangement joins TRBV12-3 or TRBV12-4 to TRBJ1-5; tentatively, D is TRBD1 (5 bases). This CDR3 is 16 amino acids long. V lost 1 base, J lost 8 bases, and 18 bases lay in between. CDR3 protein: CASSLVFGGQGEPQHF. CDR3 DNA: TGTGCCAGCAGTTTAGTTTTTGGCGGGCAGGGAGAGCCCCAGCATTTT.

The chain is built from TRBV9 and TRBJ2-3, with D possibly TRBD2 on 5 matching bases. Per the germline V gene, CDR1 is SGDLS and CDR2 is YYNGEE. There are 13 residues in the CDR3. The V end lost 0 bases, the J end lost 11 bases, and 13 bases lay between the germline ends. CDR3 coding DNA: TGTGCCAGCAGCGTAGAGAGCGGCGTGGAGCAGTATTTT. This gives the protein CASSVESGVEQYF.

The chain employs TRBV2 and TRBJ2-1; 13 bases map to TRBD2. The CDR3 is 18 residues long. From germline, CDR1 is SNHLY and CDR2 FYNNEI. The ends lost 3 bases at V and 8 bases at J; junction bases unmatched: 13. The chain's CDR3 is CASSDRGLGLAGDDEQFF. The DNA for the CDR3 is TGTGCCAGCAGTGATAGAGGATTAGGACTAGCGGGAGACGATGAGCAGTTCTTC.

The rearrangement joins TRBV10-3 to TRBJ2-6; the D call may be TRBD1 or TRBD2 (5 bases each). V was cut by 5 bases and J by 2 bases, with 16 bases left in between. The CDR3 covers 17 residues. CDR1 and CDR2 (germline): ENHRY, SYGVKD. As DNA, the CDR3 is TGTGCCATCAGTCAACAGGACGGGGCCCCTGGGGCCAACGTCCTGACTTTC. Protein sequence: CAISQQDGAPGANVLTF.

As concerns this clonotype: A read error may be the cause here, since a much bigger clone is one base away. The V call is TRBV6-6, the J call TRBJ1-2; D is possibly TRBD1 (5 bases). Germline CDR1 is MNHNY and CDR2 is SVGAGI (reference sequence). This CDR3 has 15 amino acids. The CDR3 spells CTSKNLGGINYGYTF. DNA for the CDR3: TGTACCAGCAAGAACCTCGGGGGGATTAACTATGGCTACACCTTC.

This clonotype was observed many times. The J gene is TRBJ1-4, the V gene TRBV6-1; TRBD1 is a possible D gene (5 bases). V was trimmed by 7 bases and J by 5 bases, leaving 11 bases between them. CDR1 is MNHNS, CDR2 SASEGT, per germline. CDR3 length: 13 amino acids. CDR3 amino acids: CASTGRQNEKLFF. CDR3 sequence (DNA): TGTGCCAGCACGGGACGGCAGAATGAAAAACTGTTTTTT.

The chain uses TRBV10-3 and TRBJ1-2; no clear D gene. Germline V gives CDR1 ENHRY, CDR2 SYGVKD. This CDR3 spans 10 amino acids. V was clipped by 6 bases and J by 9 bases, with 8 bases between them. CDR3 loop: CAIRDDSYTF. Written as DNA, the CDR3 is TGTGCCATCAGGGATGACAGCTACACCTTC.

V gene TRBV6-5 combines with J gene TRBJ1-2, with D possibly matching TRBD1 (6 bases). Trimming pared 6 bases from V and 2 bases from J, leaving 22 bases between. The CDR3 loop spans 17 amino acids. The V gene's germline CDR1 is MNHEY and CDR2 SVGAGI. As DNA, the CDR3 is TGTGCCAGCAGGGGACTAGCGGGACAAGGGTTCAACTATGGCTACACCTTC. It codes for CASRGLAGQGFNYGYTF.